The rows below give T cell receptor beta chains drawn from one sample of a study of beta chain features in type 1 diabetes. Sequenced by immunoSEQ multiplex PCR; TCRdb stores in-frame clones only, minus some. Of around 710,000 clones listed, around 12% are singletons. The sample was naive CD4+ T cells from blood. These receptors all come from a man aged 25-45 years with type 1 diabetes. Each CDR3 is given without its conserved first and last residue.

v_gene	j_gene	CDR3aa
TRBV19	TRBJ2-1	ASSKRTGAPEQF
TRBV9	TRBJ1-6	ARRTASH
TRBV30	TRBJ2-4	AWSKGTTLAKNIQY
TRBV5-4	TRBJ2-3	ASRPGTSVFTDTQY
TRBV18	TRBJ2-3	ASSPIRSTDTQY
TRBV7-2	TRBJ2-7	ASSLDARHLKQY
TRBV7-9	TRBJ2-6	ASSPGLDFSGANVLT
TRBV6-1	TRBJ1-2	ASSEAGVGYGYT
TRBV29-1	TRBJ1-2	SPDIGIYGYT
TRBV7-2	TRBJ2-3	ASSRQSTDTQY
TRBV7-9	TRBJ2-5	ASSADRGQGQETQY
TRBV7-9	TRBJ2-3	ASSLGQESDTQY
TRBV6-5	TRBJ1-2	ASSYSAGYGYT
TRBV10-2	TRBJ1-2	ASTGTGGFYGYT
TRBV7-9	TRBJ2-7	ASSLGSYEQY
TRBV28	TRBJ1-2	ASSQEQGVGYT
TRBV19	TRBJ1-1	ASSLGQGGDTEAF
TRBV27	TRBJ1-1	ASSFWDRTEAF
TRBV7-9	TRBJ2-3	ASSIGTSGGFRRTDTQY
TRBV19	TRBJ2-5	ASSTDSLPETQY
TRBV7-9	TRBJ1-1	ASSLATRGAEAF
TRBV2	TRBJ2-7	ASSERKGTYHSYEQY
TRBV9	TRBJ2-6	ASSGGGAGANVLT
TRBV7-8	TRBJ2-2	ASSLQGNTGELF
TRBV7-3	TRBJ2-6	ASSPRPGAGANVLT
TRBV6-6	TRBJ2-7	ASMTSGENYEQY
TRBV10-3	TRBJ1-1	AISESRGADTEAF
TRBV4-3	TRBJ2-2	ASSGGQGNTGELF
TRBV5-4	TRBJ2-3	ASSSADRPTDTQY